This TCR beta chain was found in a study of PD-1 blockade in classical Hodgkin lymphoma. Study context: Patients were treated with nivolumab at 3 mg/kg, and this was given intravenously every 2 weeks. Overall study results and limits: In CD4+ cells, TCR diversity went up significantly by C4D1, but in CD8+ cells it did not. A reduction in baseline TCR diversity was reportedly seen in newly diagnosed patients relative to healthy donors.

The repertoire was sequenced with immunoSEQ multiplex PCR; TCRdb's copy has only in-frame clones and lacks some. The sample includes 30,000 to 35,000 clones, around four fifths of them seen just once. The count of this clone is one. No antigen is known for it. The time point is: cycle 4 day 1 (C4D1), after less than seven weeks of nivolumab. Every patient had relapsed following autologous stem cell transplantation, and cohorts differed in brentuximab vedotin exposure. Magnetic negative selection purified CD4+ T cells from thawed PBMCs. Complete response, partial response or progressive disease was recorded as best response. The V end lost 0 bases, the J end lost 2 bases, and 9 bases lay between the germline ends. Germline V gene data show CDR1 as SGHRS and CDR2 as YFSETQ. There are 14 residues in the CDR3.

The TCR originated in a human donor with classical Hodgkin lymphoma. The chain combines TRBV5-1 with TRBJ2-7; no firm D call. Sequenced here: CD4+ T cells from blood, sampled before the fourth cycle of nivolumab. The CDR3 reads CASSLEHIPYEQYF. The CDR3 region has the DNA TGCGCCAGCAGCTTGGAACACATTCCCTACGAGCAGTACTTC.